This T cell receptor (beta chain) stems from a study of blood T cell repertoires in COVID-19. Study context: T cells, B-cell-depleted T cells, or PBMCs supplied cDNA or gDNA.

This CDR3 is built from 13 residues. Per germline, CDR1 SGHAT and CDR2 FQDESV (reference sequence). With 2 bases removed from V and 7 bases from J, the gap between germline ends came to 11 bases. Sequencing used immunoSEQ multiplex PCR; TCRdb keeps in-frame clones, though not all of them. In the table there are under 250,000 clones, more than 75% of which are singletons. The V call is TRBV11-1, the J call TRBJ1-2, with a weak D call TRBD1 (5 bases). Sequenced material: peripheral blood. This receptor was obtained from a woman aged 35 to 49 with acute or convalescent COVID-19. The CDR3 loop is CASSLMDKSGYTF. The CDR3 bases are TGTGCCAGCAGCTTAATGGACAAGTCTGGCTACACCTTC.